This T cell receptor beta chain came from a study of regulatory T cells in long-lasting Graves disease. This clonotype was counted between two and nine times. Its target is unknown. Construction of TCR beta libraries relied on iRepertoire HTBI primers and on Arm-PCR targeting CDR3 regions. One entry per CDR3 protein, called by TCRdb with MiXCR from the multiplex PCR reads. Counted here are almost 350,000 distinct CDR3 sequences, 20% occurring once; the ten biggest clones make up over 25%. Time point denoted: persistent/refractory GD, antithyroid drugs over 5 years with positive TRAb. Researchers made the TCR library from RNA that was extracted from PBMCs. Whole-study results and caveats: The study found TRBV28, TRBJ1-2 and TRBJ2-5 favored in persistent disease.

Germline V CDR1 and CDR2: SGHAT, FQNNGV. The ends were cut back, 1 base at V and 4 bases at J, with 14 bases in the middle. CDR3 length equals 16 residues. This sequence was found in a female donor with Graves disease. The material was peripheral blood mononuclear cells (PBMCs), obtained when the disease was refractory, from a patient treated with antithyroid drugs. The chain combines TRBV11-2 with TRBJ2-1; no definite D call. In DNA form, the CDR3 reads TGTGCCAGCAGCTTAGTACGTTGGTCCGATTACAATGAGCAGTTCTTC. Translation gives CASSLVRWSDYNEQFF.